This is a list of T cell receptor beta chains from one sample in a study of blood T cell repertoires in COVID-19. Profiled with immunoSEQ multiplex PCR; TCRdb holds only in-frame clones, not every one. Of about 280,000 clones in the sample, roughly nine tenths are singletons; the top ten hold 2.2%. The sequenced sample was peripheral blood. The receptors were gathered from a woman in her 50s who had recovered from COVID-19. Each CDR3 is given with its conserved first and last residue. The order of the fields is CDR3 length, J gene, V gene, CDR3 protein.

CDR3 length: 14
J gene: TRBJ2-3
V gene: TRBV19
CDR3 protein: CASKPSGGTDTQYF

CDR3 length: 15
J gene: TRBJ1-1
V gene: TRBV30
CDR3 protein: CAWSATDRANTEAFF

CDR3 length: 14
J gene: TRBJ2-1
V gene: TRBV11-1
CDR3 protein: CATRLAGGLNEQFF

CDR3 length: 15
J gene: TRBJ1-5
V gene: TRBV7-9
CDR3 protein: CASSDTGTSNQPQHF

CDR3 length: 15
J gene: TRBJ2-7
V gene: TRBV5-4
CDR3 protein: CASSLGGQGFYEQYF

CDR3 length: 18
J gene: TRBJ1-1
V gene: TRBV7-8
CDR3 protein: CASSFSPALRTGGNRAFF

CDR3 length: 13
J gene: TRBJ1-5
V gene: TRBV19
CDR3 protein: CASGTGDNQPQHF

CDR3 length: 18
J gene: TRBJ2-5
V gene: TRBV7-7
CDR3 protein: CASSLTLRIGRSQETQYF

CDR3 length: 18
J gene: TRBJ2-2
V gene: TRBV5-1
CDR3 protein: CASSIAGTGGLDTGELFF

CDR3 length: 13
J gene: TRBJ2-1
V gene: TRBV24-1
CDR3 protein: CAASTGNYNEQFF

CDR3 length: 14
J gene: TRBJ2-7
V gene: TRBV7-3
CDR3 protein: CASSSGQDSYEQYF

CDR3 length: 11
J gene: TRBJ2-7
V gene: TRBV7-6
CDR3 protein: CASSRELALNF

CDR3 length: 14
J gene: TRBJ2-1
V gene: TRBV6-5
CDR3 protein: CASSYVTGGNEQFF

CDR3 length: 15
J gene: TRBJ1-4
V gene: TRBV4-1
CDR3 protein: CASSQGGQGAGKLFF

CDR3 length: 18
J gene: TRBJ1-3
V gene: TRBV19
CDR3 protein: CASSFSAGTWKPGNTIYF

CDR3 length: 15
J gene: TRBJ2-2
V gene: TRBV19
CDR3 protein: CASAPGQGLTGELFF

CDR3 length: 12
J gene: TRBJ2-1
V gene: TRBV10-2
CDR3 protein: CASSVIDNEQFF

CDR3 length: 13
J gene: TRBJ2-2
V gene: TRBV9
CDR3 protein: CASSSGPSGRLFF

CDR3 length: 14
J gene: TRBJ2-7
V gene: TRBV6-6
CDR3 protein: CASKKGAGSYEQYF

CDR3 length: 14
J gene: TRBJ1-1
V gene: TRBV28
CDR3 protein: CASSAGQGMTEAFF

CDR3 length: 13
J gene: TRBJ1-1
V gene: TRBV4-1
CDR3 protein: CAARDRGRTEAFF

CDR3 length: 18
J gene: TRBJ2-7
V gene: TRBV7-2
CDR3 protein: CASSLTSGRAPFSYEQYF

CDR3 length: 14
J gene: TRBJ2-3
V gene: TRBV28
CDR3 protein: CASRRRGGSDTQYF

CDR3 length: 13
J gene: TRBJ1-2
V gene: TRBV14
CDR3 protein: CASSQDINYGYTF

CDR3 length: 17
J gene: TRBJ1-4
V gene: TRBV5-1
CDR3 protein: CASSPSGTGRVDEKLFF

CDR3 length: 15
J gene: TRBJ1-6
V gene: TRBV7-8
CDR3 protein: CASSLGQGASSPLHF

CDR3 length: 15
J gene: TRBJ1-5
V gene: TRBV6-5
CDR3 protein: CASTLSTGNNQPQHF

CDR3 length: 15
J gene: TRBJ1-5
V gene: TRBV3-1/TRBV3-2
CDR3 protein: CASSLGSGGDQPQHF

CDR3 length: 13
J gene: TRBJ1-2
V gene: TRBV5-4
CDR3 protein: CASSLAGGYGYTF

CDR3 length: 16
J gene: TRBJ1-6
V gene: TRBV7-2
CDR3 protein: CASSLSPRGRNSPLHF

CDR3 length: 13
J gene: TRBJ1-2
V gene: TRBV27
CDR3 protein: CASSPGQVGGYTF

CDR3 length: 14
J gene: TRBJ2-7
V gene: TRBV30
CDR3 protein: CAWKPQLLTYEQYF

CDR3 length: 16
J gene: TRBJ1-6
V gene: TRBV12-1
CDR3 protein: CASSSATGVYNSPLHF

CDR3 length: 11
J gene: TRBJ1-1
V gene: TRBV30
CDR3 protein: CAWSGLTEAFF

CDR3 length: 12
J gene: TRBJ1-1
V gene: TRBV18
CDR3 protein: CASSPRNTEAFF

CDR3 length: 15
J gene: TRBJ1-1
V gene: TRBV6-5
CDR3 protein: CASSLMGHSNTEAFF

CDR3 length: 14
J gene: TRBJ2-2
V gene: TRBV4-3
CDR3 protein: CASSRIWGAGELFF

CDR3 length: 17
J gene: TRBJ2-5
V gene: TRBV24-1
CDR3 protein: CATSDLTGTSGKETQYF

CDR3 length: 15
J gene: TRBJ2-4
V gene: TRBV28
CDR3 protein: CASSLLGGEGNIQYF

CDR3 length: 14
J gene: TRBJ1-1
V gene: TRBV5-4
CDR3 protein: CASSLATVQGTAFF

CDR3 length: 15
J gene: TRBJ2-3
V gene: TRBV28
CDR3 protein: CASSLSGISTDTQYF

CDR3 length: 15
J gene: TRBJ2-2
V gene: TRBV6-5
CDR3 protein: CASRPPGQGAGELFF

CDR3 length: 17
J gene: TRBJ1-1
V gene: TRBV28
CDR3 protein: CASSLSGTGQRGTEAFF

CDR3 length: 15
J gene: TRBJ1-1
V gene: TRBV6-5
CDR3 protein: CASQARTGINTEAFF

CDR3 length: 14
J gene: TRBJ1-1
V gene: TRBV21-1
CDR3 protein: CASSTRTGLTKAFF

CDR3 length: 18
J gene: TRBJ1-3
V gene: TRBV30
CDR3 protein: CAWSVGGTTGGSGNTIYF

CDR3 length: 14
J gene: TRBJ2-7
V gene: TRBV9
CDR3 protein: CASSVLDRTYEQYF

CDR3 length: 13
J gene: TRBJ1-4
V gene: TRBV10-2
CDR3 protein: CASSESTHEKLFF

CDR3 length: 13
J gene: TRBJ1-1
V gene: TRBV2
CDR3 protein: CASFTGLNTEAFF

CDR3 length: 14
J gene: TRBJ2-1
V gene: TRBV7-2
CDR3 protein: CASKGGRPYNEQFF

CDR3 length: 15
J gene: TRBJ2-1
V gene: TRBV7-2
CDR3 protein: CASSITSGARDEQFF

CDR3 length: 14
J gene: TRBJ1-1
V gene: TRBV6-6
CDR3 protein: CASSRDRPSGEAFF

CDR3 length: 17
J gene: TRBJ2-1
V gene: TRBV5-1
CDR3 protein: CASSLVIRGQGAGEQFF

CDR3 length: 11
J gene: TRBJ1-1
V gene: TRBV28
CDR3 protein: CATRGRTEAFF

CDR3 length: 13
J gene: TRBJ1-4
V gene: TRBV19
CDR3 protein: CASSRQHNEKLFF